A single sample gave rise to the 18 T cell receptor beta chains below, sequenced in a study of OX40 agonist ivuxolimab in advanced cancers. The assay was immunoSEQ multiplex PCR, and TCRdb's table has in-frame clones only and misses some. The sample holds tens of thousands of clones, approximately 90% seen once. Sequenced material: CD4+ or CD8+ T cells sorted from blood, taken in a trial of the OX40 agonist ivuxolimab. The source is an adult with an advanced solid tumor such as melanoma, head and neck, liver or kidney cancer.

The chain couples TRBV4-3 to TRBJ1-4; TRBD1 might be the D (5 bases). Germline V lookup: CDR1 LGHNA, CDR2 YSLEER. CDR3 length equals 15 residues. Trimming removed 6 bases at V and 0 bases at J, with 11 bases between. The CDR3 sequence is CASSWDLATNEKLFF. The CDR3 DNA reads TGCGCCAGCAGTTGGGACCTTGCAACTAATGAAAAACTGTTTTTT.

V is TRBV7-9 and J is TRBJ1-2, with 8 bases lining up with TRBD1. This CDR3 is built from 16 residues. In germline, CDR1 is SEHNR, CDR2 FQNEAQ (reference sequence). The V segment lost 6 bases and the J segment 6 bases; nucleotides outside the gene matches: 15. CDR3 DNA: TGTGCCAGCAGTCGAACGCTACGACAGGGGAGTAATGGCTACACCTTC. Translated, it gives CASSRTLRQGSNGYTF.

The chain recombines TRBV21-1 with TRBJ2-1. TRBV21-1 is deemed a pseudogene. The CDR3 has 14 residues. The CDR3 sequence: CASSKVYRKDEQFF. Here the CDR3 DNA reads TGTGCCAGCAGCAAAGTATATAGGAAGGATGAGCAGTTCTTC.

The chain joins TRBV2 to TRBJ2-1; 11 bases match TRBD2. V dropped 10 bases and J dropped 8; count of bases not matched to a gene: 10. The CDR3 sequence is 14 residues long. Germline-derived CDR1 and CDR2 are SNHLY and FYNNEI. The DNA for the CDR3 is TGTGCCACCCGTAGCGGGAGGGTAAATGATGAGCAGTTCTTC. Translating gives CATRSGRVNDEQFF.

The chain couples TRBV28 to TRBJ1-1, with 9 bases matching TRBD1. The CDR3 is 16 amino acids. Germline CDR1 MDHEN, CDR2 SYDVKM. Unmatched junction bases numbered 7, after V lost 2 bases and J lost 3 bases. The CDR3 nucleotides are TGTGCCAGCAGTTTAGGCCCGGGACAGGGTGACACTGAAGCTTTCTTT. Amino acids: CASSLGPGQGDTEAFF.

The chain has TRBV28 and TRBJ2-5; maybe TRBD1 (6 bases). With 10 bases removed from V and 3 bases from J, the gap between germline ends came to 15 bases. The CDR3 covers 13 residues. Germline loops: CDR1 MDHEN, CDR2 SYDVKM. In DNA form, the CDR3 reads TGTGCCATCACTTTGACAGGAAAAGAGACCCAGTACTTC. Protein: CAITLTGKETQYF.

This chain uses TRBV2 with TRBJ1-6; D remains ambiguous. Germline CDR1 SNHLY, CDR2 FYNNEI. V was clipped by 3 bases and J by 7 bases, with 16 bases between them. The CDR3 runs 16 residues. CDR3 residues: CASSERQRIGNSPLHF. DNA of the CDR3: TGTGCCAGCAGTGAGAGGCAGAGGATAGGGAATTCACCCCTCCACTTT.

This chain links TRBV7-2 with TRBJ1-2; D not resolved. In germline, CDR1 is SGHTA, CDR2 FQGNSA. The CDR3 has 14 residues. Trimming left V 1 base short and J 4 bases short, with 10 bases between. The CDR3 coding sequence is TGTGCCAGCAGCTTAGAAGTCCGGGTCTATGGCTACACCTTC. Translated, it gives CASSLEVRVYGYTF.

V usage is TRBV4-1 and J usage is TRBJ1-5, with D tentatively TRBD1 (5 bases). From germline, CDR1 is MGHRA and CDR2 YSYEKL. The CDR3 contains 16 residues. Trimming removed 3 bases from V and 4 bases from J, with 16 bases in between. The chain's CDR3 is CASSQFPGTGNQPQHF. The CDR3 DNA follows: TGCGCCAGCAGCCAGTTTCCCGGGACCGGGAATCAGCCCCAGCATTTT.

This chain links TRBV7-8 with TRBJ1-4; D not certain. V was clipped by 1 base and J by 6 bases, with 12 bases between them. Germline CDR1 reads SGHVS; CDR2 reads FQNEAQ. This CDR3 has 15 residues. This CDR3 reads CASSLGPGWDEKLFF. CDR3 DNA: TGTGCCAGCAGCTTAGGCCCCGGATGGGATGAAAAACTGTTTTTT.

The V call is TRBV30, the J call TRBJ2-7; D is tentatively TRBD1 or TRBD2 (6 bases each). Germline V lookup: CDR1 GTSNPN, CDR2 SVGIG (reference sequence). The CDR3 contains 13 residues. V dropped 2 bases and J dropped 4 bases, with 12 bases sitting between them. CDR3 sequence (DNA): TGTGCCTGGAGTAAGGGGGAGGAGTACGAGCAGTACTTC. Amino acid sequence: CAWSKGEEYEQYF.

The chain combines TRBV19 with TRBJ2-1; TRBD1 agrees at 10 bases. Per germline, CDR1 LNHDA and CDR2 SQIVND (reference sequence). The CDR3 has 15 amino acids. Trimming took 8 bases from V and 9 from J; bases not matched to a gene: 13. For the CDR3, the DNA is TGTGCCAGTGGGACAGGGGCCGGCGTTTTGTTTGAGCAGTTCTTC. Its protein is CASGTGAGVLFEQFF.

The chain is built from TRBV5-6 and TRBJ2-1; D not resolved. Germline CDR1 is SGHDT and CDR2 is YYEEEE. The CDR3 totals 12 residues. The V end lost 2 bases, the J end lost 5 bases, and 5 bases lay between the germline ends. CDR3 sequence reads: CASSLVNNEQFF. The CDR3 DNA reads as TGTGCCAGCAGCTTAGTTAACAATGAGCAGTTCTTC.

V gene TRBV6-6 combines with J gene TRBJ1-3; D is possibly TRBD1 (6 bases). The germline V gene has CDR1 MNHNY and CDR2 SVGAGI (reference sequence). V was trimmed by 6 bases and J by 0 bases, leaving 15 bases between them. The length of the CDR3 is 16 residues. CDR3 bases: TGTGCCAGCAGAAGTCTCGGGACACTCTCTGGAAACACCATATATTTT. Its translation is CASRSLGTLSGNTIYF.

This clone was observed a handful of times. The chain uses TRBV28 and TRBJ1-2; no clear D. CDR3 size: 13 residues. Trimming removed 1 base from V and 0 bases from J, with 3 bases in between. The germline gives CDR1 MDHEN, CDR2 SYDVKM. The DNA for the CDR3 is TGTGCCAGCAGTTTATCCACTAACTATGGCTACACCTTC. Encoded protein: CASSLSTNYGYTF.

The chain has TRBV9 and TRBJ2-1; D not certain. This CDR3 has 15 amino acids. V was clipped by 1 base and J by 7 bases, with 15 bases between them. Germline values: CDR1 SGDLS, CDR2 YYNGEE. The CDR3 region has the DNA TGTGCCAGCAGCGTAACGTCGACTGAAGGAAATGAGCAGTTCTTC. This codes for CASSVTSTEGNEQFF.

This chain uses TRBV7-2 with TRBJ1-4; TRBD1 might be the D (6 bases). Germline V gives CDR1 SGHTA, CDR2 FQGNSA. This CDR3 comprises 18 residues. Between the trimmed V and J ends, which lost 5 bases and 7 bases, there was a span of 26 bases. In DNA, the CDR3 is TGTGCCAGCAGCGGCCGACGTATTTGGGGGGCCCATGGTGAAAAACTGTTTTTT. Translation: CASSGRRIWGAHGEKLFF.

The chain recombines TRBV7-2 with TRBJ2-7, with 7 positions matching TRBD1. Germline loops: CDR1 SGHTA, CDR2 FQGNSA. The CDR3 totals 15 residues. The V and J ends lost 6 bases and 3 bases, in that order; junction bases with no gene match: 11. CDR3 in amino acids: CASSPGTATVYEQYF. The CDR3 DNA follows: TGTGCCAGCAGTCCCGGGACAGCGACTGTCTACGAGCAGTACTTC.